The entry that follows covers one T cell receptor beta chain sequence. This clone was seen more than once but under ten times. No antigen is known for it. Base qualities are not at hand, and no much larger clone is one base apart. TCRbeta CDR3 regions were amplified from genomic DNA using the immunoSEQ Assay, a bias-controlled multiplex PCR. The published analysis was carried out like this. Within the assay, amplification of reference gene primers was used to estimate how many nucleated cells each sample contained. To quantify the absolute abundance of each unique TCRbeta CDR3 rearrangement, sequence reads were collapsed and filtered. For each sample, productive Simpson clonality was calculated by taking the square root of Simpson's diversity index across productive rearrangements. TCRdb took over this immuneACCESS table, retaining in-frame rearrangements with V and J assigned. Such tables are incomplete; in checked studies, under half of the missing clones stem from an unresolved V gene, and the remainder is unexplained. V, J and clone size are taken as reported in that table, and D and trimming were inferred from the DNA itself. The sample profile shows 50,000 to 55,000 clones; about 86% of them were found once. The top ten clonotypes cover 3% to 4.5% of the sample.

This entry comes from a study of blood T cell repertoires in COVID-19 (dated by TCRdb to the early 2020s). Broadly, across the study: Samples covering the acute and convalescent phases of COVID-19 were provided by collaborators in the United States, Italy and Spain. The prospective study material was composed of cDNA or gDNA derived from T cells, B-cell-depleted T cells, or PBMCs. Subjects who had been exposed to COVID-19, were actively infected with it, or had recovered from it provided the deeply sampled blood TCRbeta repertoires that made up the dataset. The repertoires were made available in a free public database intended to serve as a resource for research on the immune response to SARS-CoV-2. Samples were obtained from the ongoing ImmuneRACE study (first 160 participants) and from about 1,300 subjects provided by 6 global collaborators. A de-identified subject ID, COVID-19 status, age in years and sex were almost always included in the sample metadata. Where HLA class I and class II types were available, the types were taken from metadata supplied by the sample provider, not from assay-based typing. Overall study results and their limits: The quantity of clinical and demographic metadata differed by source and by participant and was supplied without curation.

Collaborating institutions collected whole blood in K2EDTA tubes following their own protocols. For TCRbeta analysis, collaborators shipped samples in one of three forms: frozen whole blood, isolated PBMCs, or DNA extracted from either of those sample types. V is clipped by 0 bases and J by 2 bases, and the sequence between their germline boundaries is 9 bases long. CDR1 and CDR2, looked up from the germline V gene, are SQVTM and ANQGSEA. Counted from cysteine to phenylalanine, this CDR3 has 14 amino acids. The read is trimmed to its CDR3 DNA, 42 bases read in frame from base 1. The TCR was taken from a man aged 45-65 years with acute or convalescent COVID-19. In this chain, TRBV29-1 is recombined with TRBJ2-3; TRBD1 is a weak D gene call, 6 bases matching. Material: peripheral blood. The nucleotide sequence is TGCAGCGTTGAAGATGGACAGTACACAGATACGCAGTATTTT. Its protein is CSVEDGQYTDTQYF.